Detailed here is one T cell receptor (beta chain). TCRdb's copy holds only in-frame clones and misses some; the assay was immunoSEQ multiplex PCR. This table has 75,000 to 95,000 clones, about 91% appearing once. This entry comes from a study of technical replicates of blood from several donors. J gave up 3 bases and V 5 bases, and 6 bases lay outside the gene matches. Looked up from germline, CDR1 is SEHNR and CDR2 is FQNEAQ (reference sequence). This CDR3 spans 15 amino acids. The sample consisted of T cells isolated from PBMCs. J is TRBJ2-7 and V is TRBV7-9, with 11 nucleotides matching TRBD2. The receptor's source is a human donor in good health. CDR3 DNA: TGTGCCAGCAGCCCTTTAGCGGGAGGGCGCTACGAGCAGTACTTC. This encodes CASSPLAGGRYEQYF.